The 5 T cell receptor beta chains listed next were all sequenced from one sample in a study of shared clonotypes between healthy human individuals. Here immunoSEQ multiplex PCR was the method, and the copy in TCRdb shows in-frame clones only, minus some. The sample records over 2,000,000 clones, 80% to 95% being singletons. Terminally differentiated effector memory CD45RA+ cells were excluded by CCR7 positive selection of CD45RO-negative cells. Sequences were obtained from naive CD8+ T cells from PBMCs. The receptors stem from a man younger than 35 in good health. Some clones in this sample may be carry-over from other donors' samples.

The chain employs TRBV11-2 and TRBJ2-1, with D perhaps matching TRBD2 (6 bases). The CDR3 totals 15 residues. Germline loops: CDR1 SGHAT, CDR2 FQNNGV. Between the trimmed V and J ends, which lost 3 bases and 6 bases, there was a span of 15 bases. The DNA for the CDR3 is TGTGCCAGCAGCTTTCGGGGGAGCTTTGGCAATGAGCAGTTCTTC. Amino acids: CASSFRGSFGNEQFF. Complete variable domain (other parts from reference TRBV11-2 and TRBJ2-1): EAGVAQSPRYKIIEKRQSVAFWCNPISGHATLYWYQQILGQGPKLLIQFQNNGVVDDSQLPKDRFSAERLKGVDSTLKIQPAKLEDSAVYLCASSFRGSFGNEQFFGPGTRLTVL.

This clone was recorded a few times. The chain joins TRBV27 to TRBJ1-5; no clear D gene. Germline V gene sequence: CDR1 MNHEY, CDR2 SMNVEV (reference sequence). CDR3 size: 13 residues. V shed 5 bases and J shed 5 bases, with 10 bases lying between them. The CDR3 reads CASSPIPDQPQHF. The CDR3 nucleotides read TGTGCCAGCAGTCCGATTCCCGATCAGCCCCAGCATTTT.

Only a few counts were recorded for this clone. The rearrangement uses TRBV19 and TRBJ1-1, with D possibly TRBD1 on 5 matching bases. Germline values: CDR1 LNHDA, CDR2 SQIVND (reference sequence). Trimming took off 3 bases at V and 7 bases at J, with 12 bases between the two ends. CDR3 length: 13 residues. This CDR3 reads CASSISGSSEAFF. The CDR3 DNA sequence: TGTGCCAGTAGTATTTCAGGGAGTAGTGAAGCTTTCTTT.

The chain has TRBV9 and TRBJ1-1; D perhaps matches TRBD1 (5 bases). CDR1 is SGDLS and CDR2 is YYNGEE in the germline V gene. There are 15 residues in the CDR3. Trimming cost V 4 bases and J 3 bases, with 16 bases left between them. CDR3 DNA sequence: TGTGCCAGCAGCCCTCGCCAGGGATTGTACACTGAAGCTTTCTTT. Encoded protein: CASSPRQGLYTEAFF.

The rearrangement joins TRBV5-4 to TRBJ2-6; 7 nucleotides match TRBD2. This CDR3 region has 18 residues. The V gene's germline CDR1 is SGHNT and CDR2 YYREEE (reference sequence). With V trimmed by 4 bases and J by 1 base, 11 bases remained unmatched. The CDR3 DNA reads as TGTGCCAGCAGCATCAACATGGGGGGACTATCTGGGGCCAACGTCCTGACTTTC. Its protein is CASSINMGGLSGANVLTF.